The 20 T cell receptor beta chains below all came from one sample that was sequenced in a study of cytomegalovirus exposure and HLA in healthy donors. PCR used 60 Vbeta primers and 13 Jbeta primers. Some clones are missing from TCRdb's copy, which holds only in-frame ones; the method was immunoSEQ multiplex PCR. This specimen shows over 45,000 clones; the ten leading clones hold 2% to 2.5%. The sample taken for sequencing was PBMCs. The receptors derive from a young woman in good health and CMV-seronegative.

CDR3: CASSAWGGGYTGELFF. In nucleotides, the CDR3 is TGTGCCAGCAGTGCCTGGGGGGGCGGATACACCGGGGAGCTGTTTTTT. This chain uses TRBV25-1 with TRBJ2-2; D possibly corresponds to TRBD2 (7 bases). The CDR3 is 16 residues long. Germline loops: CDR1 MGHDK, CDR2 SYGVNS. Trimming pared 4 bases from V and 3 bases from J, leaving 15 bases between. The full variable domain, in which reference TRBV25-1 and TRBJ2-2 provide the parts outside the CDR3, is EADIYQTPRYLVIGTGKKITLECSQTMGHDKMYWYQQDPGMELHLIHYSYGVNSTEKGDLSSESTVSRIRTEHFPLTLESARPSHTSQYLCASSAWGGGYTGELFFGEGSRLTVL.

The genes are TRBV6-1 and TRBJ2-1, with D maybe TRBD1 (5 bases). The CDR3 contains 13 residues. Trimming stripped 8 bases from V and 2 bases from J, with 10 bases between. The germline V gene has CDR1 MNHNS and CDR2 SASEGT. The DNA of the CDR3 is TGTGCCAGCTGCGAGACAGCCTACAATGAGCAGTTCTTC. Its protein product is CASCETAYNEQFF.

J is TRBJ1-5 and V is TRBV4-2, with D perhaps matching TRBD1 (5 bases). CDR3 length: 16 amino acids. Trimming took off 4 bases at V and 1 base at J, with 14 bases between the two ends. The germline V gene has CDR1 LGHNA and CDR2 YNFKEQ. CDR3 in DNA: TGTGCCAGCAGCCTGGGGCAGCCGAACAGCAATCAGCCCCAGCATTTT. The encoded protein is CASSLGQPNSNQPQHF.

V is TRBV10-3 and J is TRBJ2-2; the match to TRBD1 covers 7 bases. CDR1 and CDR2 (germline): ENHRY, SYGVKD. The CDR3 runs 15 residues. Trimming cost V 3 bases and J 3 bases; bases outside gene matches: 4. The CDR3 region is CAISDKGADTGELFF. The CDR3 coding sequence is TGTGCCATCAGTGATAAGGGGGCGGACACCGGGGAGCTGTTTTTT.

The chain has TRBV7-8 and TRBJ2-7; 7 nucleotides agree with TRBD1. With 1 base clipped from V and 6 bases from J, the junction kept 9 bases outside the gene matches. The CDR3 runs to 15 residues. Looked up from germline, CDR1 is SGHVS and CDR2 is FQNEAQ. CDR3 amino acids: CASSLVWDRNGEQYF. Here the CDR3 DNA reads TGTGCCAGCAGCTTAGTATGGGACAGAAACGGCGAGCAGTACTTC.

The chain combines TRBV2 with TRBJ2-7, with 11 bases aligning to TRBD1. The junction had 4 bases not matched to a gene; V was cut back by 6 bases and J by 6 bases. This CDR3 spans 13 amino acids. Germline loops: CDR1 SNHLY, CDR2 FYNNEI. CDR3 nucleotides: TGTGCCAGCAGGGTCGGGACAGGGGGCGAGCAGTACTTC. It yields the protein CASRVGTGGEQYF.

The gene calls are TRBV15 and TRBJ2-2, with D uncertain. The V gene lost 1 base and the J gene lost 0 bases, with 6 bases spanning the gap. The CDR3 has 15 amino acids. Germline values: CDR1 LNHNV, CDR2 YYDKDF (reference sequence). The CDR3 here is CATSRVSANTGELFF. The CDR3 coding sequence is TGTGCCACCAGCAGAGTCAGCGCGAACACCGGGGAGCTGTTTTTT. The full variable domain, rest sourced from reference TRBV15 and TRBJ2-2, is DAMVIQNPRYQVTQFGKPVTLSCSQTLNHNVMYWYQQKSSQAPKLLFHYYDKDFNNEADTPDNFQSRRPNTSFCFLDIRSPGLGDTAMYLCATSRVSANTGELFFGEGSRLTVL.

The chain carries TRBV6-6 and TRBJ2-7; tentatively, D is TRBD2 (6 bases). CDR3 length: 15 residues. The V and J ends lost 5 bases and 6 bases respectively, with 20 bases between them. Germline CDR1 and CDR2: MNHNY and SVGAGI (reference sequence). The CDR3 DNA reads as TGTGCCAGCAGTGCACGCCCGGGAGTAGTGGGCGAGCAGTACTTC. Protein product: CASSARPGVVGEQYF.

For the CDR3, the DNA is TGTGCCAGCAGTTATGACAGGGGACCAGTGCTGTTTTTT. Its protein is CASSYDRGPVLFF. The chain links TRBV6-5 to TRBJ1-4, with TRBD1 identical over 8 bases. CDR1 and CDR2 from the germline V gene are MNHEY and SVGAGI. V was pared by 3 bases and J by 14 bases, with 8 bases of the junction left unmatched. The CDR3 sequence is 13 residues long.

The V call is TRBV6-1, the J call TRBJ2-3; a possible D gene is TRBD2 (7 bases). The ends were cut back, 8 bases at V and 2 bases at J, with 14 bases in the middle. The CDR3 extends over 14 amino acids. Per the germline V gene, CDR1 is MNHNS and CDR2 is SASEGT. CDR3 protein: CASPGGLNTDTQYF. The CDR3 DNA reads TGTGCCAGCCCCGGGGGGCTGAACACAGATACGCAGTATTTT.

The CDR3, as DNA: TGTGCCAGCAGCCCTTCCCAAGCGTACCAAGAGACCCAGTACTTC. Protein sequence: CASSPSQAYQETQYF. The J gene is TRBJ2-5, the V gene TRBV7-9; no clear D gene. CDR3 length: 15 amino acids. Germline lookup yields CDR1 SEHNR and CDR2 FQNEAQ (reference sequence). Trimming removed 5 bases from V and 0 bases from J, with 13 bases in between.

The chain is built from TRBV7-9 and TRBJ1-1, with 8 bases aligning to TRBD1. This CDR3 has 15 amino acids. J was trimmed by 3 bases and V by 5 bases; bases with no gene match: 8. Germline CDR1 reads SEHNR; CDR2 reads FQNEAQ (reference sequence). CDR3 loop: CASSGWTGRDTEAFF. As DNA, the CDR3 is TGTGCCAGCAGCGGATGGACAGGGAGGGACACTGAAGCTTTCTTT.

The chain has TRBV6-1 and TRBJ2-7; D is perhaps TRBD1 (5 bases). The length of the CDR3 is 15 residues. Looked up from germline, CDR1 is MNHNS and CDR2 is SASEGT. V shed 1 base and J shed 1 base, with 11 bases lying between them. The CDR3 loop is CASSEEDGQSYEQYF. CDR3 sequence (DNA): TGTGCCAGCAGTGAAGAGGATGGACAATCCTACGAGCAGTACTTC.

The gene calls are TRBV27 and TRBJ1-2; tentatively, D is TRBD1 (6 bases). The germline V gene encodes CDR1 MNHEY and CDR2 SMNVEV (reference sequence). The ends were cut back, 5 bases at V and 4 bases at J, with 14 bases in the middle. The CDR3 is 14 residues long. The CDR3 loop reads CASSRGGLPYGYTF. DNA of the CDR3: TGTGCCAGCAGTCGCGGGGGCCTTCCCTATGGCTACACCTTC.

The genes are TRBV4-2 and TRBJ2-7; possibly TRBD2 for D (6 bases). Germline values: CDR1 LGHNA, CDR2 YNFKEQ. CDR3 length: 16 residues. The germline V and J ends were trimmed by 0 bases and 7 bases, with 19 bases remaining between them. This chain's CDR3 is CASSQDWGLGSREQYF. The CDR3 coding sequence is TGTGCCAGCAGCCAAGATTGGGGCCTCGGGAGTAGAGAGCAGTACTTC.

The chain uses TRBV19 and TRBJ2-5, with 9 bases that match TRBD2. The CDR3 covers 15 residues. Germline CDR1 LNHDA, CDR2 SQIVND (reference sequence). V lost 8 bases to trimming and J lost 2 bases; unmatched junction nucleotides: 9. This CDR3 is CASAISRGGQETQYF. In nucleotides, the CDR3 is TGTGCCAGTGCTATCTCGCGGGGGGGGCAAGAGACCCAGTACTTC.

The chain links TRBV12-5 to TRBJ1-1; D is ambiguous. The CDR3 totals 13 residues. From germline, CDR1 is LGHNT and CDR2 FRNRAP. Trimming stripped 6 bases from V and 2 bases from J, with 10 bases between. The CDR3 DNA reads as TGTGCTAGTGGGCTCGCGGGCAACACTGAAGCTTTCTTT. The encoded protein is CASGLAGNTEAFF.

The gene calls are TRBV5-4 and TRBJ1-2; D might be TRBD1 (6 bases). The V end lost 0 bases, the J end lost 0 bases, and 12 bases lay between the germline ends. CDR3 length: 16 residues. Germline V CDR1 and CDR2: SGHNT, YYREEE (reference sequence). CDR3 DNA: TGTGCCAGCAGCTTGGGGGGAGGGGGATCTAACTATGGCTACACCTTC. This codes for CASSLGGGGSNYGYTF.

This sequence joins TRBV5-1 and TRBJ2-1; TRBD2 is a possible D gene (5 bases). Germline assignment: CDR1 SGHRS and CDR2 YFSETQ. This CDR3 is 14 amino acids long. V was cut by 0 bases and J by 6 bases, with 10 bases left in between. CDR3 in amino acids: CASSLDPRVNEQFF. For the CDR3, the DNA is TGCGCCAGCAGCTTGGACCCGCGGGTCAATGAGCAGTTCTTC.

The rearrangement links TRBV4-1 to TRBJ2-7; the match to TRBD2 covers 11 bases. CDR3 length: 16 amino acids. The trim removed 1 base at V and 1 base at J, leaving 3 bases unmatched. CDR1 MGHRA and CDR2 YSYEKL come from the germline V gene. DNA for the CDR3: TGCGCCAGCAGCCAAGCTAGCGGGGGGTTTTCCTACGAGCAGTACTTC. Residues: CASSQASGGFSYEQYF.